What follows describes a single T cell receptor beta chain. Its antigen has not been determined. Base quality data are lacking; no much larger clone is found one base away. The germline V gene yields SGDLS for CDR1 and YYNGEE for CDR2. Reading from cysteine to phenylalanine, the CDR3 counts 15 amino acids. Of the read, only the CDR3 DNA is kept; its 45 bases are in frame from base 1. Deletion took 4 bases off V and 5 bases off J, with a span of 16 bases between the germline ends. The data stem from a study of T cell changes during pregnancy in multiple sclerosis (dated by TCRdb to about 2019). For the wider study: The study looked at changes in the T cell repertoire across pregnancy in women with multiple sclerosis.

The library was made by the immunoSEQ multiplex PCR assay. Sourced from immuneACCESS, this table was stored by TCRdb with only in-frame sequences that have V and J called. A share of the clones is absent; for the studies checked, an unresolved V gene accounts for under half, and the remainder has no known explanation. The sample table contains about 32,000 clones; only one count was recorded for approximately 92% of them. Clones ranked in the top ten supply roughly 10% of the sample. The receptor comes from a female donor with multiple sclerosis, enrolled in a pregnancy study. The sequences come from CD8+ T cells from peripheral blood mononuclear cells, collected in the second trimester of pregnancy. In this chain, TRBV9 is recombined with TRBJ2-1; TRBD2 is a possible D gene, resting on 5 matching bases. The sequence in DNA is TGTGCCAGCAGCTCAAGCGGCGCAGCGAACAATGAGCAGTTCTTC. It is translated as CASSSSGAANNEQFF.